Here is one TCR beta chain with its context. Its antigen is not known. V lost 6 bases, J lost 5 bases, and 13 bases stayed unmatched. The CDR3 covers 15 residues. CDR1 is SQVTM, CDR2 ANQGSEA, per germline. This record comes from a study of cytomegalovirus exposure and HLA in healthy donors. Whole-study findings and limits: In an earlier analysis, most TCR beta V segments were productive about 90% or about 30% of the time.

The PCR used 60 Vbeta and 13 Jbeta primers. Measured with immunoSEQ multiplex PCR; TCRdb has only the in-frame clones, and not every one. In total, the table holds 220,000 or so clones. The clonotype comes from a girl aged 2-10 years in good health and CMV-seropositive. Sample: PBMCs. The J gene is TRBJ2-7, the V gene TRBV29-1; 10 nucleotides agree with TRBD2. The DNA of the CDR3 is TGCAGCGTCCTAGCTCTAGCGGGAGCCGTAAACGAGCAGTACTTC. It specifies CSVLALAGAVNEQYF.